Below, 28 T cell receptor beta chains from the same sample are listed, as sequenced in a study of cytomegalovirus exposure and HLA in healthy donors. Primers: 60 Vbeta forward and 13 Jbeta reverse. TCRdb keeps only in-frame clones here, not all; method: immunoSEQ multiplex PCR. The sample has some 120,000 clones, over 60% seen once; the top ten hold approximately 11%. The sample taken for sequencing was PBMCs. Source of these receptors: a middle-aged man in good health and CMV-seropositive.

In the case of this clone: At one of its ends the junction is not consistent with the germline gene, which may arise from a read error. The V and J genes are TRBV2 and TRBJ2-4; D is unresolved. The CDR3 extends over 13 amino acids. Looked up from germline, CDR1 is SNHLY and CDR2 is FYNNEI. The DNA of the CDR3 is TGTGCCGGCAGCCAGGCGACGCTCACTATTCAGTACTTC. It codes for CAGSQATLTIQYF.

The genes are TRBV7-9 and TRBJ1-4; D not resolved. The V end was cut by 1 base, the J end by 3 bases, with 12 bases between. Germline V lookup: CDR1 SEHNR, CDR2 FQNEAQ (reference sequence). This CDR3 has 16 residues. The CDR3 DNA follows: TGTGCCAGCAGCTTAGTGCGCGGGGTGGCTAATGAAAAACTGTTTTTT. Protein product: CASSLVRGVANEKLFF. Based on the CDR3 plus reference TRBV7-9 and TRBJ1-4, the full variable domain is DTGVSQNPRHKITKRGQNVTFRCDPISEHNRLYWYRQTLGQGPEFLTYFQNEAQLEKSRLLSDRFSAERPKGSFSTLEIQRTEQGDSAMYLCASSLVRGVANEKLFFGSGTQLSVL.

This clone has only one observation. The chain employs TRBV6-1 and TRBJ2-7, with 9 bases fitting TRBD1. The CDR3 contains 14 residues. With V trimmed by 5 bases and J by 8 bases, 10 bases remained unmatched. Germline CDR1 is MNHNS and CDR2 is SASEGT. CDR3 sequence reads: CASSWTGELYKQYF. CDR3 DNA sequence: TGTGCCAGCAGTTGGACAGGGGAGCTCTATAAGCAGTACTTC.

The chain uses TRBV28 and TRBJ2-1, with 7 bases that match TRBD2. CDR1 and CDR2 from the germline V gene are MDHEN and SYDVKM. The CDR3 loop spans 15 amino acids. The V segment lost 4 bases and the J segment 2 bases; nucleotides outside the gene matches: 5. CDR3 in DNA: TGTGCCAGCAGTTCATCGGGGGGACCCTACAATGAGCAGTTCTTC. It yields the protein CASSSSGGPYNEQFF.

The chain is built from TRBV28 and TRBJ1-1; 9 bases align to TRBD1. The ends lost 4 bases at V and 7 bases at J; junction bases unmatched: 4. The length of the CDR3 is 13 residues. Per germline, CDR1 MDHEN and CDR2 SYDVKM. Here the CDR3 DNA reads TGTGCCAGCAGTTCGACAGGGGGTGTTGAAGCTTTCTTT. This encodes CASSSTGGVEAFF.

The chain joins TRBV11-2 to TRBJ2-3; 9 bases map to TRBD2. Germline loops: CDR1 SGHAT, CDR2 FQNNGV. The V gene end was trimmed by 5 bases and the J gene end by 1 base; junction bases not matched to a gene: 4. The CDR3 sequence is 15 residues long. CDR3 nucleotide sequence: TGTGCCAGCAGCGCGCTAGCGGGACGCACAGATACGCAGTATTTT. Translation gives CASSALAGRTDTQYF.

The chain employs TRBV20-1 and TRBJ2-7, with D hard to call. Trimming left V 6 bases short and J 7 bases short, with 7 bases between. The CDR3 spans 9 residues. The germline CDR1 and CDR2 sequences are DFQATT and SNEGSKA (reference sequence). CDR3 nucleotides: TGCAGTGCAACCCGGGAGCAGTACTTC. Protein: CSATREQYF.

The chain couples TRBV7-6 to TRBJ1-5; D gene uncertain. Germline values: CDR1 SGHVS, CDR2 FNYEAQ. The CDR3 extends over 17 amino acids. V lost 3 bases to trimming and J lost 4 bases, with 19 bases between them. CDR3 sequence reads: CASSFEPPGEGNQPQHF. As DNA, the CDR3 is TGTGCCAGCAGCTTCGAGCCGCCCGGGGAGGGAAATCAGCCCCAGCATTTT.

This chain connects TRBV19 to TRBJ2-1; 7 nucleotides align to TRBD1. Germline values: CDR1 LNHDA, CDR2 SQIVND (reference sequence). This CDR3 has 14 amino acids. Unmatched junction bases numbered 14, after V lost 10 bases and J lost 8 bases. This chain's CDR3 is CATEDLSQGDEQFF. CDR3 DNA sequence: TGTGCCACCGAGGACTTGAGTCAGGGGGATGAGCAGTTCTTC.

This chain joins TRBV4-1 and TRBJ1-4; 8 positions agree with TRBD1. V was pared by 4 bases and J by 5 bases, with 9 bases of the junction left unmatched. Germline assignment: CDR1 MGHRA and CDR2 YSYEKL. This CDR3 spans 16 amino acids. The CDR3: CASSPLGGDRNEKLFF. The CDR3 coding sequence is TGCGCCAGCAGCCCGCTAGGAGGGGACAGGAATGAAAAACTGTTTTTT.

This CDR3 is CASSYGSGNEQFF. The CDR3 nucleotides are TGTGCCAGCAGTTACGGTTCTGGCAATGAGCAGTTCTTC. V usage is TRBV28 and J usage is TRBJ2-1, with no clear D. The CDR3 is 13 amino acids. Germline CDR1 MDHEN, CDR2 SYDVKM. V lost 4 bases and J 6 bases, leaving 10 bases between the germline ends.

The J gene is TRBJ2-3, the V gene TRBV2, with 8 bases aligning to TRBD2. Germline loops: CDR1 SNHLY, CDR2 FYNNEI. This CDR3 spans 15 amino acids. V shed 6 bases, J shed 0 bases, and the junction held 5 bases outside the gene matches. The CDR3 region has the DNA TGTGCCAGCAGCCTTCGACTAGCGAGCACAGATACGCAGTATTTT. It encodes CASSLRLASTDTQYF.

This clone was seen a handful of times. The gene calls are TRBV27 and TRBJ1-1; TRBD1 matches 7 bases. Germline loops: CDR1 MNHEY, CDR2 SMNVEV (reference sequence). The ends lost 6 bases at V and 5 bases at J; junction bases unmatched: 6. The CDR3 contains 13 residues. In DNA form, the CDR3 reads TGTGCCAGCAGCTCTAGGGGGCGGACTGAAGCTTTCTTT. As protein: CASSSRGRTEAFF.

The rearrangement uses TRBV7-3 and TRBJ2-1, with 8 nucleotides matching TRBD1. Germline lookup yields CDR1 SGHTA and CDR2 FQGTGA. The CDR3 contains 17 residues. After removal of 0 bases from V and 8 bases from J, the junction contained 12 bases not matched to a gene. CDR3 nucleotides: TGTGCCAGCAGCTTAACAATAGCCCAGGGGGCGAGGGATGAGCAGTTCTTC. Its translation: CASSLTIAQGARDEQFF.

CDR3 residues: CASSLVQGSHGYTF. The CDR3 DNA follows: TGCGCCAGCAGCTTGGTTCAGGGGAGTCATGGCTACACCTTC. The V gene is TRBV5-1, the J gene TRBJ1-2, with D perhaps matching TRBD1 (6 bases). There are 14 residues in the CDR3. The germline V gene encodes CDR1 SGHRS and CDR2 YFSETQ. Trimming left V 0 bases short and J 6 bases short, with 12 bases between.

This chain connects TRBV19 to TRBJ1-2; the D is unclear. There are 14 residues in the CDR3. V was trimmed by 3 bases and J by 5 bases, leaving 13 bases between them. Per the germline V gene, CDR1 is LNHDA and CDR2 is SQIVND (reference sequence). The CDR3 DNA follows: TGTGCCAGTAGTATGTTTGGGAGCTCGTATGGCTACACCTTC. It encodes CASSMFGSSYGYTF. The variable domain in full, completed from reference TRBV19 and TRBJ1-2, reads DGGITQSPKYLFRKEGQNVTLSCEQNLNHDAMYWYRQDPGQGLRLIYYSQIVNDFQKGDIAEGYSVSREKKESFPLTVTSAQKNPTAFYLCASSMFGSSYGYTFGSGTRLTVV.

This clone was detected only a few times. CDR3 in amino acids: CASSLRTGSTTGELFF. The CDR3 bases are TGCGCCAGCAGCTTGCGGACAGGGTCTACTACCGGGGAGCTGTTTTTT. The chain recombines TRBV5-1 with TRBJ2-2, with 8 bases that match TRBD1. V trimming: 1 base; J trimming: 5 bases; junction bases outside the gene matches: 7. Germline values: CDR1 SGHRS, CDR2 YFSETQ. The length of the CDR3 is 16 residues.

Remarks on this clone: A read error may produce the germline difference seen at one junction end. V usage is TRBV9 and J usage is TRBJ2-4; 7 bases agree with TRBD1. Germline V gene sequence: CDR1 SGDLS, CDR2 YYNGEE. The CDR3 totals 13 residues. The CDR3 DNA is TGTGCCAGCAGCGGGGACAGTAAAAACAGTCAGTACTTC. It encodes CASSGDSKNSQYF.

This clone showed up just once. The chain recombines TRBV7-2 with TRBJ2-3; D possibly corresponds to TRBD2 (6 bases). CDR1 SGHTA and CDR2 FQGNSA come from the germline V gene. Trimming cost V 7 bases and J 3 bases, with 20 bases left between them. This CDR3 spans 16 amino acids. CDR3 amino acids: CASNQPTGDQTDTQYF. In DNA form, the CDR3 reads TGTGCCAGCAACCAGCCCACGGGGGATCAAACAGATACGCAGTATTTT.

This clone showed up just a few times. The gene calls are TRBV5-5 and TRBJ1-2; no definite D call. The CDR3 contains 12 residues. Between the trimmed V and J ends, which lost 1 base and 6 bases, there was a span of 7 bases. CDR1 and CDR2 from the germline V gene are SGHKS and YYEKEE (reference sequence). CDR3 sequence reads: CASSLHGDGYTF. Here the CDR3 DNA reads TGTGCCAGCAGCTTGCACGGGGATGGCTACACCTTC.

The chain has TRBV5-4 and TRBJ2-5, with 10 nucleotides matching TRBD1. The CDR3 length is 15 residues. The V gene end was trimmed by 4 bases and the J gene end by 4 bases; junction bases not matched to a gene: 7. Germline values: CDR1 SGHNT, CDR2 YYREEE (reference sequence). DNA of the CDR3: TGTGCCAGCAGCGTGGGACAGGGGACAGGAGAGACCCAGTACTTC. Amino acid sequence: CASSVGQGTGETQYF.

V and J are TRBV2 and TRBJ1-3; TRBD1 is a possible D gene (5 bases). Germline assignment: CDR1 SNHLY and CDR2 FYNNEI. V shed 8 bases and J shed 2 bases, with 10 bases lying between them. This CDR3 spans 13 amino acids. The CDR3 protein is CASGGETGNTIYF. In nucleotides, the CDR3 is TGTGCCAGCGGGGGGGAGACTGGAAACACCATATATTTT.

The chain recombines TRBV2 with TRBJ1-2; 9 bases are a match to TRBD1. The J segment lost 8 bases and the V segment lost 8 bases, leaving 6 bases of the junction unmatched. Germline V gene lookup returns CDR1 SNHLY and CDR2 FYNNEI. CDR3 length: 12 residues. Here the CDR3 DNA reads TGTGCCAGCCAGGGACAGGGCCACGGCTACACCTTC. It encodes CASQGQGHGYTF.

The J gene is TRBJ1-5, the V gene TRBV27; the D is unclear. V was shortened by 5 bases and J by 3 bases, with 8 bases between the two germline ends. The length of the CDR3 is 13 residues. Germline V gene sequence: CDR1 MNHEY, CDR2 SMNVEV (reference sequence). This CDR3 reads CASSGLFNQPQHF. For the CDR3, the DNA is TGTGCCAGCAGTGGACTGTTCAATCAGCCCCAGCATTTT.

V is TRBV9 and J is TRBJ2-1; 7 nucleotides line up with TRBD2. J was trimmed by 2 bases and V by 4 bases; bases with no gene match: 6. CDR1 SGDLS and CDR2 YYNGEE come from the germline V gene. CDR3 length: 15 amino acids. Written as DNA, the CDR3 is TGTGCCAGCAGCCTCTCTAGCGGTCCCTACAATGAGCAGTTCTTC. As protein: CASSLSSGPYNEQFF.

This chain's CDR3 is CASRDNFEQFF. CDR3 sequence (DNA): TGTGCCAGTAGAGACAACTTTGAGCAGTTCTTC. The chain combines TRBV19 with TRBJ2-1; D is ambiguous. Trimming stripped 6 bases from V and 9 bases from J, with 9 bases between. The CDR3 spans 11 residues. Germline loops: CDR1 LNHDA, CDR2 SQIVND (reference sequence).

This chain connects TRBV4-1 to TRBJ1-5, with TRBD1 matching over 7 bases. V lost 4 bases, J lost 0 bases, and 9 bases stayed unmatched. Germline V gene sequence: CDR1 MGHRA, CDR2 YSYEKL. This CDR3 comprises 17 residues. DNA of the CDR3: TGCGCCAGCAGCCGACAGGGACAGCCCCTTAGCAATCAGCCCCAGCATTTT. Its translation is CASSRQGQPLSNQPQHF.

This chain connects TRBV6-1 to TRBJ2-1, with 8 bases matching TRBD1. After removal of 5 bases from V and 6 bases from J, the junction contained 6 bases not matched to a gene. The CDR3 consists of 14 residues. Germline V CDR1 and CDR2: MNHNS, SASEGT. CDR3 region: CASSPGQEGNEQFF. The CDR3 DNA sequence: TGTGCCAGCAGTCCGGGACAGGAGGGCAATGAGCAGTTCTTC.